The rows below give T cell receptor beta chains drawn from one sample of a study of Ad26.COV2.S vaccination and SARS-CoV-2 variants. TCRdb's copy holds only in-frame clones and misses some; the assay was immunoSEQ multiplex PCR. The sample includes about 350,000 clones, approximately 86% seen only once; the top ten take around a tenth. Material: peripheral blood, obtained in a trial of Ad26.COV2.S vaccine versus placebo. These receptors were obtained from a person between 18 and 65 years old who received the Ad26.COV2.S COVID-19 vaccine or a placebo. Both conserved end residues are part of each CDR3. Fields, in order: clone size, D gene, V gene, J gene, CDR3 DNA, CDR3 protein. D genes are given only for firm matches. Where a row states a size, it is once, few, many or the class of an expanded clone; other rows omit it.

NA	NA	TRBV7-3	TRBJ2-6	TGTGCCAGCAGCTCCGCCCAGGGCTCTGGGGCCAACGTCCTGACTTTC	CASSSAQGSGANVLTF
NA	NA	TRBV5-6	TRBJ1-2	TGTGCCAGCAGCCCAATGTCGGGGAACTATGGCTACACCTTC	CASSPMSGNYGYTF
NA	NA	TRBV2	TRBJ2-1	TGTGCCAGCAGTGTGATAGGGTACAATGAGCAGTTCTTC	CASSVIGYNEQFF
NA	TRBD2	TRBV7-8	TRBJ2-1	TGTGCCAGCAGACGGACTAGCGGGAGGAGCTCCTACAATGAGCAGTTCTTC	CASRRTSGRSSYNEQFF
NA	NA	TRBV6-6	TRBJ1-1	TGTGCCAGCAGTTCCCGGGGGCAGCCTGAAGCTTTCTTT	CASSSRGQPEAFF
NA	NA	TRBV19	TRBJ2-2	TGTGCCAGTAGTATCTTGGGAACCGGGGAGCTGTTTTTT	CASSILGTGELFF
NA	NA	TRBV7-9	TRBJ1-2	TGTGCCAGCAGCGGGACTCCCCGATACTATGGCTACACCTTC	CASSGTPRYYGYTF
NA	TRBD1	TRBV28	TRBJ1-5	TGTGCCAGCAACCGGGACAGCTGGAATCAGCCCCAGCATTTT	CASNRDSWNQPQHF
NA	NA	TRBV7-2	TRBJ2-3	TGTGCCAGCAGCTCATCTTGGGGAGGGGGCAGTCGCACAGATACGCAGTATTTT	CASSSSWGGGSRTDTQYF
NA	NA	TRBV28	TRBJ1-6	TGTGCCAGCAGTTTGTGGGGGACGGTGAATAATTCACCCCTCCACTTT	CASSLWGTVNNSPLHF
once	TRBD1	TRBV5-1	TRBJ1-6	TGCGCCAGCAGCGCCAGGGGGGCAAGCTATAATTCACCCCTCCACTTT	CASSARGASYNSPLHF
NA	TRBD1	TRBV5-4	TRBJ1-1	TGTGCCAGCAGCATGGACAGGGTGACTGAAGCTTTCTTT	CASSMDRVTEAFF
NA	TRBD2	TRBV7-9	TRBJ2-1	TGTGCCAGCAGTCGACTAGCGGAGCCCTACAATGAGCAGTTCTTC	CASSRLAEPYNEQFF
NA	NA	TRBV11-2	TRBJ1-2	TGTGCCAGCAGCTTAGATTGGGGAGCCTTCGGGGGCTACACCTTC	CASSLDWGAFGGYTF
NA	NA	TRBV6-5	TRBJ1-3	TGTGCCAGCAGTTACGGACGGGGTAGTGGAAACACCATATATTTT	CASSYGRGSGNTIYF
NA	NA	TRBV28	TRBJ1-2	TGTGCCAGCACGTCCGGGCCCTATGGCTACACCTTC	CASTSGPYGYTF
NA	NA	TRBV10-3	TRBJ1-5	TGTGCCATCAGCAGACAGGGCAATCAGCCCCAGCATTTT	CAISRQGNQPQHF
NA	NA	TRBV25-1	TRBJ2-5	TGTGCCAGCAGTGTAAAGAACCAAGAGACCCAGTACTTC	CASSVKNQETQYF
NA	NA	TRBV4-3	TRBJ2-2	TGCGCCAGCAAACGAGCCGGAGCACCCAGCACCGGGGAGCTGTTTTTT	CASKRAGAPSTGELFF
once	NA	TRBV28	TRBJ1-4	TGTGCCAGCAGTCAGGGGATCGGGTTTGAAAAACTGTTTTTT	CASSQGIGFEKLFF
NA	NA	TRBV20-1	TRBJ1-6	TGCAGTGCTAGTCCCAGGGGTAATTCACCCCTCCACTTT	CSASPRGNSPLHF
NA	NA	TRBV4-2	TRBJ1-2	TGTGCCAGCAGCCCTGTCGAAGTGAAGTATGGCTACACCTTC	CASSPVEVKYGYTF
NA	NA	TRBV4-2	TRBJ2-7	TGTGCCAGCAGCCAGGGGTTGGGTCGGGTCGCCTACGAGCAGTACTTC	CASSQGLGRVAYEQYF
NA	NA	TRBV7-9	TRBJ1-1	TGTGCCAGCAGCGCCCCCCGGGGAGGGGACCCTGAAGCTTTCTTT	CASSAPRGGDPEAFF
once	TRBD1	TRBV12-5	TRBJ2-1	TGTGCTAGTGGTTCCTCCGGGTGGGACAGCCCCTGGGGTGAGCAGTTCTTC	CASGSSGWDSPWGEQFF
NA	TRBD1	TRBV9	TRBJ2-7	TGTGCCAGCAGCGGCCCCCGACAGGGAAGAGACGAGCAGTACTTC	CASSGPRQGRDEQYF
NA	NA	TRBV5-1	TRBJ1-1	TGCGCCAGCAGCGGGGTTGGGCTTAACACTGAAGCTTTCTTT	CASSGVGLNTEAFF
NA	TRBD1	TRBV6-5	TRBJ1-6	TGTGCCAGCAGTTGGACAGGGGATAATTCACCCCTCCACTTT	CASSWTGDNSPLHF
NA	NA	TRBV11-1	TRBJ2-7	TGTGCCAGCAGCTTATTCCCGAACGGAGCCTACGAGCAGTACTTC	CASSLFPNGAYEQYF
NA	NA	TRBV7-2	TRBJ2-2	TGTGCCAGCAGCCTCTCGGGTTCGAACACCGGGGAGCTGTTTTTT	CASSLSGSNTGELFF
NA	NA	TRBV2	TRBJ2-7	TGTGCCAGCAGTGAAGTGAGCAGAAGCTCCTACGAGCAGTACTTC	CASSEVSRSSYEQYF
NA	NA	TRBV12-5	TRBJ2-2	TGTGCTAGTGGTTTGGCGATTGCCTCGAACACCGGGGAGCTGTTTTTT	CASGLAIASNTGELFF
NA	NA	TRBV7-2	TRBJ2-5	TGTGCCAGCAGCGTCGGGACACACCAAGAGACCCAGTACTTC	CASSVGTHQETQYF
NA	NA	TRBV2	TRBJ1-5	TGTGCCAGCAAGGGGACGTTAGGTCAGCCCCAGCATTTT	CASKGTLGQPQHF
NA	NA	TRBV9	TRBJ2-3	TGTGCCAGCAGCGTACTCACAGGGTCTAGCACAGATACGCAGTATTTT	CASSVLTGSSTDTQYF
few	NA	TRBV7-9	TRBJ1-2	TGTGCCAGCAGCGAAGACAGTTACAACTATGGCTACACCTTC	CASSEDSYNYGYTF
NA	NA	TRBV7-2	TRBJ2-4	TGTGCCAGCATGGGCCCATCGGAAAACATTCAGTACTTC	CASMGPSENIQYF
NA	TRBD1	TRBV2	TRBJ1-1	TGTGCCAGCAGGGTAGACAGGGACAAGAACACTGAAGCTTTCTTT	CASRVDRDKNTEAFF
NA	NA	TRBV11-2	TRBJ2-1	TGTGCCAGCAGCTTAGATTCTATGTCCGGCAATGAGCAGTTCTTC	CASSLDSMSGNEQFF
NA	NA	TRBV18	TRBJ2-3	TGTGCCAGCTCACCCGCAGGGACCTTTAGCACAGATACGCAGTATTTT	CASSPAGTFSTDTQYF
NA	TRBD1	TRBV19	TRBJ1-5	TGTGCCAGCATTGAGACACCGGGACAGGGCCTTAATCAGCCCCAGCATTTT	CASIETPGQGLNQPQHF
NA	TRBD1	TRBV28	TRBJ1-5	TGTGCCAGCAGTGAACAGGGGGATAATCAGCCCCAGCATTTT	CASSEQGDNQPQHF